Below are 27 T cell receptor beta chains sequenced from a single sample in a study of shared clonotypes between healthy human individuals. Terminally differentiated effector memory CD45RA+ cells were left out of the naive CD8 fraction, which was CD45RO-negative and positively selected for CCR7. Libraries were prepared by immunoSEQ multiplex PCR; TCRdb keeps only in-frame clonotypes and omits some of them. This sample carries hundreds of thousands of clones, nearly 95% of them seen once, and the ten largest clones take around 24%. Material: naive CD8+ T cells sorted from blood. The receptor source for this set is a man under 40 in good health.

The gene calls are TRBV7-2 and TRBJ2-7; no definite D call. The CDR3 extends over 13 amino acids. The V gene lost 0 bases and the J gene lost 7 bases, with 10 bases spanning the gap. Germline V lookup: CDR1 SGHTA, CDR2 FQGNSA. The CDR3 loop is CASSLASLREQYF. CDR3 in DNA: TGTGCCAGCAGCTTAGCCTCTCTGCGAGAGCAGTACTTC.

The chain couples TRBV4-3 to TRBJ2-2; unclear D gene. The CDR3 sequence is 16 residues long. V lost 1 base and J lost 0, with 9 bases in between. CDR1 and CDR2 from the germline V gene are LGHNA and YSLEER. The CDR3 DNA follows: TGCGCCAGCAGCCAAGGTTTCGTAGCGAACACCGGGGAGCTGTTTTTT. Its protein product is CASSQGFVANTGELFF.

This CDR3 reads CSVEDRLSGNRIEQYF. CDR3 coding DNA: TGCAGCGTTGAAGATCGGCTTTCAGGCAACCGTATCGAGCAGTACTTC. The chain recombines TRBV29-1 with TRBJ2-7; D gene uncertain. In germline, CDR1 is SQVTM, CDR2 ANQGSEA. This CDR3 is built from 16 residues. V lost 0 bases and J 6 bases, leaving 21 bases between the germline ends.

The CDR3 spells CASRNRGPLYYGYTF. The CDR3 coding sequence is TGTGCCAGCAGAAACAGGGGGCCTTTGTACTATGGCTACACCTTC. The genes are TRBV6-5 and TRBJ1-2; 9 bases agree with TRBD1. The germline V gene has CDR1 MNHEY and CDR2 SVGAGI. This CDR3 contains 15 residues. Unmatched junction bases numbered 8, after V lost 6 bases and J lost 3 bases.

The chain carries TRBV7-9 and TRBJ2-3; TRBD1 or TRBD2 may be the D gene (5 bases each). The CDR3 contains 14 residues. The germline V and J ends were trimmed by 7 bases and 4 bases, with 15 bases remaining between them. CDR1 SEHNR and CDR2 FQNEAQ come from the germline V gene (reference sequence). CDR3 nucleotide sequence: TGTGCCAGCAACCAGCTAGGGGACCCAGATACGCAGTATTTT. Translating it yields CASNQLGDPDTQYF.

On this clone itself: Other DNA sequences of this sample code for an identical CDR3. The rearrangement links TRBV28 to TRBJ2-7; the D is unclear. The V gene's germline CDR1 is MDHEN and CDR2 SYDVKM. Trimming took off 5 bases at V and 1 base at J, with 9 bases between the two ends. The CDR3 consists of 13 residues. The CDR3 coding sequence is TGTGCCAGCAGTCCTCTAGATTCCTACGAGCAGTACTTC. Protein product: CASSPLDSYEQYF.

The V and J genes are TRBV30 and TRBJ2-1; no firm D call. V was shortened by 0 bases and J by 7 bases, with 7 bases between the two germline ends. Looked up from germline, CDR1 is GTSNPN and CDR2 is SVGIG (reference sequence). CDR3 size: 12 residues. CDR3 in amino acids: CAWSVNMNEQFF. CDR3 DNA sequence: TGTGCCTGGAGTGTCAATATGAATGAGCAGTTCTTC.

The V and J genes are TRBV5-5 and TRBJ1-1; D not certain. Germline values: CDR1 SGHKS, CDR2 YYEKEE (reference sequence). The CDR3 totals 15 residues. Trimming stripped 0 bases from V and 6 bases from J, with 15 bases between. The CDR3 coding sequence is TGTGCCAGCAGCTTGGGGCATGACGTGTGGTCTGAAGCTTTCTTT. It translates to CASSLGHDVWSEAFF.

In this sample, this clone turned up once. The V gene is TRBV7-9, the J gene TRBJ2-3; TRBD2 matches 9 bases. Germline CDR1 SEHNR, CDR2 FQNEAQ (reference sequence). The trim removed 5 bases at V and 3 bases at J, leaving 12 bases unmatched. This CDR3 region has 17 residues. Here the CDR3 DNA reads TGTGCCAGCAGCCCGACCCGACTAGCGGAGTTTACAGATACGCAGTATTTT. It is translated as CASSPTRLAEFTDTQYF. Variable domain in full (rest from reference TRBV7-9 and TRBJ2-3): DTGVSQNPRHKITKRGQNVTFRCDPISEHNRLYWYRQTLGQGPEFLTYFQNEAQLEKSRLLSDRFSAERPKGSFSTLEIQRTEQGDSAMYLCASSPTRLAEFTDTQYFGPGTRLTVL.

The V and J genes are TRBV7-9 and TRBJ1-1; D perhaps matches TRBD1 (5 bases). V shed 6 bases and J shed 2 bases, with 16 bases lying between them. The CDR3 spans 15 residues. Germline-derived CDR1 and CDR2 are SEHNR and FQNEAQ (reference sequence). CDR3 sequence: CASRSNSGANTEAFF. The CDR3 nucleotides read TGTGCCAGCAGATCAAATTCCGGGGCCAACACTGAAGCTTTCTTT.

V is TRBV7-8 and J is TRBJ2-7; TRBD2 matches at 7 bases. CDR3 length: 14 amino acids. From germline, CDR1 is SGHVS and CDR2 FQNEAQ. The trim removed 1 base at V and 4 bases at J, leaving 4 bases unmatched. The CDR3 DNA sequence: TGTGCCAGCAGCTTAGGGCCTAGCGGATACGAGCAGTACTTC. This sequence encodes CASSLGPSGYEQYF.

The chain recombines TRBV15 with TRBJ2-1; D gene uncertain. This CDR3 is 17 amino acids long. Germline CDR1 is LNHNV and CDR2 is YYDKDF (reference sequence). V lost 2 bases and J lost 4, with 18 bases in between. CDR3 nucleotides: TGTGCCACCAGCAGAAAGGATTATAGGGCAGATTACAATGAGCAGTTCTTC. The encoded protein is CATSRKDYRADYNEQFF.

This clone was seen just once. The same CDR3 arises from other DNA sequences in this sample as well. The V call is TRBV27, the J call TRBJ1-1; D gene unclear. Per the germline V gene, CDR1 is MNHEY and CDR2 is SMNVEV (reference sequence). The CDR3 extends over 11 amino acids. The V end was cut by 6 bases, the J end by 1 base, with 3 bases between. CDR3 amino acids: CASRQNTEAFF. CDR3 coding DNA: TGTGCCAGCAGACAGAACACTGAAGCTTTCTTT.

On this clone: This same CDR3 is encoded by further DNA sequences in the sample. The chain has TRBV9 and TRBJ2-5; D perhaps matches TRBD2 (5 bases). The CDR3 is 12 amino acids. V was pared by 4 bases and J by 4 bases, with 8 bases between. Per germline, CDR1 SGDLS and CDR2 YYNGEE. The CDR3 is CASSPRGETQYF. The CDR3 bases are TGTGCCAGCAGCCCACGGGGAGAGACCCAGTACTTC.

The CDR3: CSVEAEGGRYPEQYF. The CDR3, as DNA: TGCAGCGTTGAAGCGGAAGGGGGGCGTTACCCTGAGCAGTACTTC. The chain joins TRBV29-1 to TRBJ2-7; D possibly matches TRBD1 or TRBD2 (6 bases each). The germline CDR1 and CDR2 sequences are SQVTM and ANQGSEA. The CDR3 spans 15 residues. V was clipped by 1 base and J by 7 bases, with 20 bases between them.

V gene TRBV6-5 combines with J gene TRBJ2-1, with 8 bases identical to TRBD2. The CDR3 runs 12 residues. CDR1 and CDR2 from the germline V gene are MNHEY and SVGAGI. The V and J ends lost 5 bases and 9 bases, in that order; junction bases with no gene match: 3. The CDR3 reads CASSPLAGEQFF. CDR3 sequence (DNA): TGTGCCAGCAGTCCTCTAGCGGGTGAGCAGTTCTTC.

The V call is TRBV27, the J call TRBJ2-7; 8 bases are shared with TRBD1. This CDR3 contains 15 residues. In germline, CDR1 is MNHEY, CDR2 SMNVEV (reference sequence). V lost 0 bases, J lost 3 bases, and 4 bases stayed unmatched. The CDR3 here is CASSLSRTGNYEQYF. CDR3 sequence (DNA): TGTGCCAGCAGTTTATCACGGACAGGGAACTACGAGCAGTACTTC.

This clone was seen only once. The rearrangement links TRBV5-1 to TRBJ2-7, with D maybe TRBD1 (5 bases). V lost 4 bases and J lost 2, with 13 bases in between. Germline-derived CDR1 and CDR2 are SGHRS and YFSETQ. The CDR3 spans 14 residues. CDR3 nucleotide sequence: TGCGCCAGCAGCCCGGCCAGGGTCACCTACGAGCAGTACTTC. Residues: CASSPARVTYEQYF.

The chain couples TRBV27 to TRBJ1-5, with D uncertain. The ends were cut back, 7 bases at V and 3 bases at J, with 10 bases in the middle. The length of the CDR3 is 13 residues. The germline V gene has CDR1 MNHEY and CDR2 SMNVEV (reference sequence). The CDR3 here is CASKGGYNQPQHF. Here the CDR3 DNA reads TGTGCCAGCAAAGGAGGATACAATCAGCCCCAGCATTTT.

The chain joins TRBV7-2 to TRBJ2-7; the match to TRBD2 covers 7 bases. Germline lookup yields CDR1 SGHTA and CDR2 FQGNSA. The CDR3 has 16 amino acids. The V gene end was trimmed by 8 bases and the J gene end by 2 bases; junction bases not matched to a gene: 15. The CDR3 DNA is TGTGCCAGCTCTCCGACCCTAGCGGAGATTACCTACGAGCAGTACTTC. Translating it yields CASSPTLAEITYEQYF.

The J gene is TRBJ1-2, the V gene TRBV5-1, with 8 bases fitting TRBD1. This CDR3 spans 14 amino acids. Unmatched junction bases numbered 6, after V lost 4 bases and J lost 4 bases. CDR1 is SGHRS and CDR2 is YFSETQ in the germline V gene. The CDR3 nucleotides read TGCGCCAGCAGCATTGGACAGGGCACCTATGGCTACACCTTC. The encoded protein is CASSIGQGTYGYTF.

The chain recombines TRBV7-6 with TRBJ2-2, with D perhaps matching TRBD1 (6 bases). The V end lost 5 bases, the J end lost 4 bases, and 11 bases lay between the germline ends. Germline CDR1 SGHVS, CDR2 FNYEAQ. This CDR3 has 14 residues. The chain's CDR3 is CASSPQGPTGELFF. The CDR3 DNA is TGTGCCAGCAGCCCACAGGGCCCCACCGGGGAGCTGTTTTTT.

The rearrangement links TRBV27 to TRBJ2-2; 7 bases match TRBD1. V was pared by 6 bases and J by 5 bases, with 0 bases of the junction left unmatched. Germline lookup yields CDR1 MNHEY and CDR2 SMNVEV (reference sequence). The CDR3 sequence is 12 residues long. The CDR3 sequence: CASRQGTGELFF. As DNA, the CDR3 is TGTGCCAGCAGACAGGGGACCGGGGAGCTGTTTTTT.

The chain has TRBV5-6 and TRBJ2-7; no definite D call. The CDR3 spans 12 residues. The germline V gene has CDR1 SGHDT and CDR2 YYEEEE. V was cut by 1 base and J by 5 bases, with 7 bases left in between. The CDR3 sequence: CASSLNINEQYF. CDR3 in DNA: TGTGCCAGCAGCTTGAACATCAACGAGCAGTACTTC.

Only a few counts were recorded for this clone. The chain joins TRBV7-9 to TRBJ2-1; no clear D. Deletions cut 4 bases from V and 2 bases from J, with 15 bases between. CDR3 length: 16 residues. Per the germline V gene, CDR1 is SEHNR and CDR2 is FQNEAQ (reference sequence). The CDR3 protein is CASSSSPRGAYNEQFF. The CDR3 nucleotides read TGTGCCAGCAGCTCGTCCCCTAGAGGTGCCTACAATGAGCAGTTCTTC.

The chain uses TRBV28 and TRBJ2-7; possibly TRBD1 for D (6 bases). This CDR3 has 14 residues. The V and J ends lost 3 bases and 0 bases respectively, with 9 bases between them. The germline CDR1 and CDR2 sequences are MDHEN and SYDVKM. The DNA for the CDR3 is TGTGCCAGCAGTTTGACAGGTCTCTCCTACGAGCAGTACTTC. Protein: CASSLTGLSYEQYF.

A remark on this clone: The same CDR3 also results from other DNA sequences found in this sample. The rearrangement uses TRBV27 and TRBJ2-1; TRBD2 aligns across 13 bases. The CDR3 totals 15 residues. The V and J ends lost 5 bases and 7 bases, in that order; junction bases with no gene match: 5. Germline V gene lookup returns CDR1 MNHEY and CDR2 SMNVEV (reference sequence). CDR3 in DNA: TGTGCCAGCAGTAGGACTAGCGGGAGTAGGAATGAGCAGTTCTTC. Protein: CASSRTSGSRNEQFF.